This T cell receptor beta chain stems from a study of CD8+ T cells in alopecia areata. PBMCs were stained for CD3, CD4 and CD8, and CD4+ and CD8+ T cells were sorted. RNA was isolated and reverse transcribed to cDNA, the sequencing template. TCRdb's copy holds only in-frame clones and misses some; the assay was immunoSEQ multiplex PCR. The table shows about 150,000 clones, with 62% occurring only once. Study-level results: Researchers reported that TCR sharing among patients proved less clear than in mice, possibly HLA-linked.

The CDR3 sequence is 14 residues long. CDR1 MNHEY and CDR2 SMNVEV come from the germline V gene (reference sequence). V dropped 5 bases and J dropped 7; count of bases not matched to a gene: 4. As concerns this clone: Its specificity is unknown.

This TCR derives from a human donor in good health. The chain combines TRBV27 with TRBJ1-4; 10 bases align to TRBD1. Source material: CD8+ T cells sorted from blood. The CDR3 coding sequence is TGTGCCAGCAGTCCCGGGACAGGGGTTGAAAAACTGTTTTTT. Its protein product is CASSPGTGVEKLFF.